This T cell receptor (beta chain) was documented in a study of human T cells and chemical hapten exposure. Study information: Once 0.01% DPC had been applied to the upper back by patch test, readings were taken at 6 days.

Individual cDNA molecules in this library carried unique molecular identifiers. TCRdb re-analysed the RACE reads in MiXCR, keeping a single row per CDR3 protein. The repertoire has about 74,000 distinct CDR3 sequences, about 14% of them found once; the top ten carry roughly 4.6%. The CDR3 covers 13 residues. Trimming removed 3 bases from V and 9 bases from J, with 9 bases in between. Germline CDR1 is SEHNR and CDR2 is FQNEAQ (reference sequence). As for time point: pre-sensitization, week 0. Treatment reported: therapeutic diphenylcyclopropenone sensitization with weekly scalp DPC. Blood collection happened ahead of applying each patch test.

The V gene is TRBV7-9, the J gene TRBJ1-6; D not certain. Material: whole blood, obtained in connection with sensitization to the hapten diphenylcyclopropenone (DPC). The sequence derives from a woman aged 50 to 65 with alopecia areata. Some clones in this sample may be carry-over from other donors' samples. The CDR3 region is CASSLDPISPLHF. Written as DNA, the CDR3 is TGTGCCAGCAGCTTGGACCCGATTTCACCCCTCCACTTT.